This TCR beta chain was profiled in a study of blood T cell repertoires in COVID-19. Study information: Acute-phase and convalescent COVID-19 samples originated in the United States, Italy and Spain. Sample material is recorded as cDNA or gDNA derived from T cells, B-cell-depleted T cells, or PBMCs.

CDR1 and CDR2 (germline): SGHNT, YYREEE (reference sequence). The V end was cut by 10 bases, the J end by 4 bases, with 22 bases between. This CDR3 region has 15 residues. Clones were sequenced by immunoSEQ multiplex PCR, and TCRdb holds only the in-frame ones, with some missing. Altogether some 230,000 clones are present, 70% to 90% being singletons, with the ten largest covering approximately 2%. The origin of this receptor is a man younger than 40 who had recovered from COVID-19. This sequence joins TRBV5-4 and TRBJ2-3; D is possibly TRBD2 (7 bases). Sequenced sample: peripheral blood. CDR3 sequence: CAWKDWGGLPDTQYF. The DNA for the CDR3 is TGTGCCTGGAAGGACTGGGGGGGCCTCCCAGATACGCAGTATTTT.